This TCR beta chain was found in a study of Tregs in tolerant kidney transplant recipients. The germline gives CDR1 SQVTM, CDR2 ANQGSEA. The CDR3 loop spans 13 amino acids. Study-level findings and limits: For some patients, primers changed over time, blocking nucleotide-level comparison. Findings come from small patient numbers and require larger validation. Biological reproducibility was not directly addressed, but technical replication error appeared minimal. In tolerant patients, donor-specific Tregs outgrew total Tregs, suggesting antigen-driven expansion.

The nonmyeloablative bone marrow transplants came from related graft donors, with transient mixed chimerism. Comment on this clone: The antigen is unknown.

The assay was immunoSEQ multiplex PCR, and TCRdb's table has in-frame clones only and misses some. The repertoire holds about 90,000 clones, under 95% seen once, with around 1.6% in the top ten. This TCR was recovered from a human patient who received a combined kidney and bone marrow transplant. Some T cells could come from the graft donor. The V call is TRBV29-1, the J call TRBJ2-5, with 11 bases that match TRBD2. TRBJ2-7 explains the end of the DNA better; the J call may be wrong. The sequenced sample was CD4+ T cells from blood (PBMCs), obtained 12 months after the transplant. The CDR3 DNA sequence: TGCAGCGTACTAGCGGGGGCTCGGGACGAGCAGTACTTC. Its protein product is CSVLAGARDEQYF.